What follows are 9 T cell receptor beta chains derived from one specimen sequenced in a study of blood T cell repertoires in COVID-19. Repertoires were generated with immunoSEQ multiplex PCR, while TCRdb's copy carries only in-frame clones and drops some. The data show roughly 250,000 clones, about 87% seen once. The material sequenced was peripheral blood. The receptors stem from a man between 60 and 75 years old who had recovered from COVID-19.

The rearrangement links TRBV6-2 or TRBV6-3 to TRBJ1-1; D is ambiguous. V lost 4 bases and J lost 4, with 13 bases in between. The CDR3 is made up of 14 amino acids. Per the germline V gene, CDR1 is MNHEY and CDR2 is SVGEGT. The chain's CDR3 is CASSSTEPLTEAFF. In DNA, the CDR3 is TGTGCCAGCAGTTCTACTGAACCCCTCACTGAAGCTTTCTTT.

This chain joins TRBV6-2 or TRBV6-3 and TRBJ1-1; tentatively, D is TRBD1 (6 bases). The CDR3 contains 13 residues. CDR1 and CDR2 from the germline V gene are MNHEY and SVGEGT. The V end lost 6 bases, the J end lost 6 bases, and 14 bases lay between the germline ends. The CDR3 bases are TGTGCCAGCAGCAATAACAGGGTCTCTGAAGCTTTCTTT. Translating it yields CASSNNRVSEAFF.

The V call is TRBV19, the J call TRBJ1-6; 8 bases line up with TRBD1. The V gene end was trimmed by 4 bases and the J gene end by 7 bases; junction bases not matched to a gene: 6. Germline loops: CDR1 LNHDA, CDR2 SQIVND (reference sequence). The CDR3 is 15 amino acids. The CDR3 spells CASSTGTGKNSPLHF. CDR3 bases: TGTGCCAGTAGTACAGGGACAGGAAAAAATTCACCCCTCCACTTT. Full variable domain (missing parts from reference TRBV19 and TRBJ1-6): DGGITQSPKYLFRKEGQNVTLSCEQNLNHDAMYWYRQDPGQGLRLIYYSQIVNDFQKGDIAEGYSVSREKKESFPLTVTSAQKNPTAFYLCASSTGTGKNSPLHFGNGTRLTVT.

The chain recombines TRBV2 with TRBJ1-4, with 8 bases that match TRBD1. V was pared by 6 bases and J by 3 bases, with 6 bases of the junction left unmatched. The CDR3 is 15 residues long. The germline V gene encodes CDR1 SNHLY and CDR2 FYNNEI. The CDR3 sequence is CASRDTQGANEKLFF. The CDR3, as DNA: TGTGCCAGCAGAGACACACAGGGGGCTAATGAAAAACTGTTTTTT. Drawing the rest from reference TRBV2 and TRBJ1-4, the complete variable domain is EPEVTQTPSHQVTQMGQEVILRCVPISNHLYFYWYRQILGQKVEFLVSFYNNEISEKSEIFDDQFSVERPDGSNFTLKIRSTKLEDSAMYFCASRDTQGANEKLFFGSGTQLSVL.

CDR3 nucleotide sequence: TGTGCCAGCAGTGACACCTACTCTACTAGCGGGGGGGCAGATACGCAGTATTTT. This encodes CASSDTYSTSGGADTQYF. The chain joins TRBV6-4 to TRBJ2-3; 13 nucleotides agree with TRBD2. With 2 bases clipped from V and 4 bases from J, the junction kept 9 bases outside the gene matches. In germline, CDR1 is MRHNA, CDR2 SNTAGT. The CDR3 sequence is 18 residues long.

This clone has just one count. The chain is built from TRBV6-5 and TRBJ2-2, with D hard to call. V lost 4 bases and J 1 base, leaving 10 bases between the germline ends. Looked up from germline, CDR1 is MNHEY and CDR2 is SVGAGI. This CDR3 has 15 amino acids. CDR3 in amino acids: CASSWNSLNTGELFF. The CDR3 bases are TGTGCCAGCAGTTGGAACAGCTTGAACACCGGGGAGCTGTTTTTT.

The chain uses TRBV4-1 and TRBJ2-7, with D possibly being TRBD2 (6 bases). CDR1 is MGHRA, CDR2 YSYEKL, per germline. With 4 bases removed from V and 4 bases from J, the gap between germline ends came to 11 bases. CDR3 length: 13 residues. Here the CDR3 reads CASSLAEGYEQYF. The CDR3 nucleotides are TGCGCCAGCAGCCTAGCGGAGGGGTACGAGCAGTACTTC.

The chain combines TRBV19 with TRBJ2-1; the D gene is possibly TRBD1 (6 bases). From germline, CDR1 is LNHDA and CDR2 SQIVND (reference sequence). The CDR3 length is 16 residues. Trimming stripped 3 bases from V and 4 bases from J, with 16 bases between. For the CDR3, the DNA is TGTGCCAGTAGTATCCTCCCAGGGGCTAATTACAATGAGCAGTTCTTC. This codes for CASSILPGANYNEQFF.

The gene calls are TRBV19 and TRBJ2-1, with 12 bases identical to TRBD1. The CDR3 totals 13 residues. The V gene's germline CDR1 is LNHDA and CDR2 SQIVND (reference sequence). V was pared by 9 bases and J by 7 bases, with 4 bases of the junction left unmatched. As DNA, the CDR3 is TGTGCCAGCAAGGGACAGGGGGCTAATGAGCAGTTCTTC. It specifies CASKGQGANEQFF.